The 11 T cell receptor beta chains below come from one sample, sequenced in a study of blood T cell repertoires in COVID-19. Some clones are missing from TCRdb's copy, which holds only in-frame ones; the method was immunoSEQ multiplex PCR. The repertoire holds roughly 190,000 clones, with about 76% as singletons. The sequenced material came from peripheral blood. These receptors all come from a woman in her fifties or sixties with active or convalescent COVID-19.

CDR3 in DNA: TGTGCCAGCAGCCAAGGGCAGGGCCACGAGCAGTACTTC. This sequence encodes CASSQGQGHEQYF. This chain uses TRBV3-1 (or the pseudogene TRBV3-2) with TRBJ2-7; D is possibly TRBD1 (5 bases). Trimming left V 1 base short and J 5 bases short, with 9 bases between. The CDR3 length is 13 residues. Germline-derived CDR1 and CDR2 are LGHDT and YNNKEL (reference sequence).

The V and J genes are TRBV4-3 and TRBJ1-1; TRBD1 aligns across 9 bases. This CDR3 is 17 amino acids long. CDR1 and CDR2 from the germline V gene are LGHNA and YSLEER. V trimming: 4 bases; J trimming: 5 bases; junction bases outside the gene matches: 14. CDR3 sequence (DNA): TGCGCCAGCAGCCGATTCAAGACAGGGGGAATGGATACTGAAGCTTTCTTT. Translating gives CASSRFKTGGMDTEAFF.

This clone was observed once. The chain recombines TRBV7-8 with TRBJ2-2; 10 bases fit TRBD2. This CDR3 has 16 residues. Germline CDR1 is SGHVS and CDR2 is FQNEAQ. Trimming removed 1 base from V and 4 bases from J; junction bases left unmatched: 3. The CDR3 loop is CASSLEVAGGTGELFF. For the CDR3, the DNA is TGTGCCAGCAGCTTAGAGGTAGCGGGAGGCACCGGGGAGCTGTTTTTT. Complete variable domain (other parts from reference TRBV7-8 and TRBJ2-2): GAGVSQSPRYKVAKRGQDVALRCDPISGHVSLFWYQQALGQGPEFLTYFQNEAQLDKSGLPSDRFFAERPEGSVSTLKIQRTQQEDSAVYLCASSLEVAGGTGELFFGEGSRLTVL.

J is TRBJ2-7 and V is TRBV11-2; perhaps TRBD1 as D (6 bases). Germline V gene lookup returns CDR1 SGHAT and CDR2 FQNNGV. Trimming took off 3 bases at V and 3 bases at J, with 9 bases between the two ends. The CDR3 is 13 amino acids. The CDR3 sequence is CASSFHRVYEQYF. The CDR3, as DNA: TGTGCCAGCAGCTTCCACAGGGTCTACGAGCAGTACTTC.

This clone has only one observation. The rearrangement links TRBV4-2 to TRBJ1-1, with D possibly being TRBD1 (5 bases). V gave up 1 base and J gave up 1 base, with 10 bases separating them. Germline V gene lookup returns CDR1 LGHNA and CDR2 YNFKEQ. This CDR3 spans 15 amino acids. For the CDR3, the DNA is TGTGCCAGCAGCCAAGTCGGGGGAAGGAACACTGAAGCTTTCTTT. This gives the protein CASSQVGGRNTEAFF.

V usage is TRBV19 and J usage is TRBJ1-6; D gene ambiguous. The CDR3 consists of 14 residues. Trimming stripped 7 bases from V and 7 bases from J, with 14 bases between. Germline CDR1 and CDR2: LNHDA and SQIVND (reference sequence). CDR3 DNA sequence: TGTGCCAGTAATCCTCGAGTCCTCAATTCACCCCTCCACTTT. As protein: CASNPRVLNSPLHF.

In its sample, this clone was seen a few times. The chain is built from TRBV10-1 and TRBJ2-7; D is unresolved. The germline gives CDR1 WNHNN, CDR2 SYGVQD (reference sequence). The CDR3 consists of 13 residues. The ends were cut back, 7 bases at V and 2 bases at J, with 12 bases in the middle. CDR3 loop: CASNYNPAYEQYF. As DNA, the CDR3 is TGCGCCAGCAACTACAATCCAGCCTACGAGCAGTACTTC.

The V call is TRBV2, the J call TRBJ2-3, with 7 nucleotides matching TRBD2. The CDR3 extends over 16 amino acids. J gave up 0 bases and V 0 bases, and 3 bases lay outside the gene matches. Germline V lookup: CDR1 SNHLY, CDR2 FYNNEI. CDR3 nucleotides: TGTGCCAGCAGTGAAGCGGGTAGCGGGAGCACAGATACGCAGTATTTT. Protein sequence: CASSEAGSGSTDTQYF.

The chain links TRBV12-3 or TRBV12-4 to TRBJ2-7, with D possibly matching TRBD2 (5 bases). V lost 2 bases to trimming and J lost 5 bases, with 10 bases between them. CDR3 size: 13 residues. This chain's CDR3 is CASSLSGTHEQYF. In DNA form, the CDR3 reads TGTGCCAGCAGTTTATCGGGAACCCACGAGCAGTACTTC.

V gene TRBV3-1 (or the pseudogene TRBV3-2) combines with J gene TRBJ1-1; weak D call: TRBD1 (5 bases). The CDR3 has 16 amino acids. CDR1 and CDR2 from the germline V gene are LGHDT and YNNKEL (reference sequence). V lost 2 bases and J lost 7, with 20 bases in between. The CDR3 protein is CASSQWQGGSSREAFF. CDR3 in DNA: TGTGCCAGCAGCCAATGGCAGGGAGGGTCTTCGCGTGAAGCTTTCTTT.

The V gene is TRBV9, the J gene TRBJ1-2; D is undetermined. The germline CDR1 and CDR2 sequences are SGDLS and YYNGEE. The CDR3 has 15 amino acids. Trimming stripped 2 bases from V and 7 bases from J, with 18 bases between. The DNA of the CDR3 is TGTGCCAGCAGCGTCCGACTAGGAATGGGTGGTGGCTACACCTTC. Translation: CASSVRLGMGGGYTF.